This is a list of T cell receptor beta chains from one sample in a study of shared clonotypes between healthy human individuals. Only in-frame clones appear in the TCRdb table, and some are missing; sequencing was by immunoSEQ multiplex PCR. Found here are around 2,000,000 clones, around 96% of them singletons; the top ten hold 1% to 1.5%. Material for sequencing was naive CD8+ T cells sorted from blood. Receptors originate from a man younger than 30 in good health. The CDR3 runs from the conserved cysteine through the conserved F or W. The D gene is left open where the match is weak. Clone sizes are given selectively: once, few, many, or a class where the clone is expanded.

d_gene,j_gene,len,v_gene,abundance,CDR3nt,CDR3aa
.,TRBJ2-7,14,TRBV11-2,.,TGTGCCAGCAGCTTAGATCAGGGGCTTTGGGAGCAGTACTTC,CASSLDQGLWEQYF
TRBD1,TRBJ1-2,15,TRBV4-1,.,TGCGCCAGCAGCCAATCCGAGACAGGGGGCTATGGCTACACCTTC,CASSQSETGGYGYTF
.,TRBJ2-2,16,TRBV7-9,.,TGTGCCAGCAGCTTCTCTAGCGTCGAAAGAACCGGGGAGCTGTTTTTT,CASSFSSVERTGELFF
.,TRBJ1-2,13,TRBV9,.,TGTGCCAGCAGCGTCGAGGGACCTTATGGCTACACCTTC,CASSVEGPYGYTF
.,TRBJ2-7,15,TRBV6-5,.,TGTGCCAGCAGAACCTCGGGCGTCTACTCCTACGAGCAGTACTTC,CASRTSGVYSYEQYF
.,TRBJ2-7,13,TRBV4-1,.,TGCGCCAGCAGCCAACTTGGGTTTTACGAGCAGTACTTC,CASSQLGFYEQYF
.,TRBJ2-5,13,TRBV6-6,.,TGTGCCAGCAGTTACCCCCCGGGGGAGACCCAGTACTTC,CASSYPPGETQYF
TRBD2,TRBJ2-1,16,TRBV11-3,.,TGTGCCAGCAGCTTATGGGGACTAGCGCCAGACAATGAGCAGTTCTTC,CASSLWGLAPDNEQFF
.,TRBJ2-6,13,TRBV30,.,TGTGCCTGGGGGTACTCTGGGGCCAACGTCCTGACTTTC,CAWGYSGANVLTF
TRBD2,TRBJ2-1,15,TRBV7-2,.,TGTGCCAGCAGGCTTATAGCGGGACCCTACAATGAGCAGTTCTTC,CASRLIAGPYNEQFF
.,TRBJ1-2,17,TRBV15,.,TGTGCCACCAGCGAGGCTGACTCTTATGACTTTAACTATGGCTACACCTTC,CATSEADSYDFNYGYTF
.,TRBJ2-7,15,TRBV5-8,once,TGTGCCAGCAGCCCGAAGGCACTGACCTCCTACGAGCAGTACTTC,CASSPKALTSYEQYF
.,TRBJ2-2,16,TRBV13,.,TGTGCCAGCAGCTTAGCGACCCACGATAACACCGGGGAGCTGTTTTTT,CASSLATHDNTGELFF
.,TRBJ1-6,12,TRBV19,.,TGTGCCAGTAGTTTCGGACAGCCACCCCTCCACTTT,CASSFGQPPLHF
.,TRBJ2-5,15,TRBV21-1,.,TGTGCCAGCAGCAGGAGACAGGACAGGGGATGGACCCAGTACTTC,CASSRRQDRGWTQYF
TRBD2,TRBJ2-7,14,TRBV5-6,.,TGTGCCAGCAGGGTGGATAGCGGGAGTCACGAGCAGTACTTC,CASRVDSGSHEQYF
.,TRBJ2-7,14,TRBV28,.,TGTGCCAGCAGTCCGCTCGTCGGCTCCTACGAGCAGTACTTC,CASSPLVGSYEQYF
.,TRBJ2-7,14,TRBV19,.,TGTGCCAGTAGTCCCTATGATAGCTCCTACGAGCAGTACTTC,CASSPYDSSYEQYF
TRBD2,TRBJ2-1,15,TRBV5-6,.,TGTGCCAGCAGCTTGTCAGGGGGACTAGCGGGTGAGCAGTTCTTC,CASSLSGGLAGEQFF
TRBD2,TRBJ2-2,14,TRBV4-3,.,TGCGCCAGCAGCCCCGGACTAGGGCCCGGGGAGCTGTTTTTT,CASSPGLGPGELFF
.,TRBJ1-6,12,TRBV15,.,TGTGCCACCAGCGGGGGCAATTCACCCCTCCACTTT,CATSGGNSPLHF
.,TRBJ2-5,12,TRBV18,.,TGTGCCAGCTCACCGAAGATAGGGACCCAGTACTTC,CASSPKIGTQYF
TRBD1,TRBJ2-7,15,TRBV5-6,once,TGTGCCAGCAGCTTGTCGGGGACAGGGCGATACGAGCAGTACTTC,CASSLSGTGRYEQYF
.,TRBJ1-1,15,TRBV10-1,.,TGCGCCAGCAGTCCGGGCCCCCCATTGGGCACTGAAGCTTTCTTT,CASSPGPPLGTEAFF
TRBD1,TRBJ2-5,15,TRBV4-1,.,TGCGCCAGCAGCCAAGTACAGGGGGCTCATGAGACCCAGTACTTC,CASSQVQGAHETQYF
TRBD1,TRBJ2-1,16,TRBV7-2,.,TGTGCCAGCAGCTATAGGGACAGGGCACCGGGAAATGAGCAGTTCTTC,CASSYRDRAPGNEQFF
.,TRBJ2-7,13,TRBV6-1,.,TGTGCCAGCAGCGTCCGAGGAGTCTACGAGCAGTACTTC,CASSVRGVYEQYF
.,TRBJ2-6,16,TRBV19,.,TGTGCCAGTAGTATAAGTGGTTTCGCTGGGGCCAACGTCCTGACTTTC,CASSISGFAGANVLTF
.,TRBJ2-2,15,TRBV6-5,.,TGTGCCAGCACCCGGGCCGCAGCGAACACCGGGGAGCTGTTTTTT,CASTRAAANTGELFF
.,TRBJ1-2,14,TRBV6-5,.,TGTGCCAGCAGCTACTCACCGGGATACTATGGCTACACCTTC,CASSYSPGYYGYTF
.,TRBJ1-6,16,TRBV11-2,.,TGTGCCAGCAGCCGTGCTTGGACAGCCAATAATTCACCCCTCCACTTT,CASSRAWTANNSPLHF
.,TRBJ2-1,12,TRBV27,.,TGTGCCAGCAGTTTGCTTGACAATGAGCAGTTCTTC,CASSLLDNEQFF
.,TRBJ2-3,13,TRBV7-3,.,TGTGCCAGCAGCAGGGAAATCACAGATACGCAGTATTTT,CASSREITDTQYF
.,TRBJ1-6,18,TRBV4-3,.,TGCGCCAGCAGCCACTCAACCTCGGCGAGCTCCTATAATTCACCCCTCCACTTT,CASSHSTSASSYNSPLHF
.,TRBJ2-5,12,TRBV6-5,.,TGTGCCAGCTCCGACGACCAAGAGACCCAGTACTTC,CASSDDQETQYF
TRBD2,TRBJ2-1,20,TRBV10-1,.,TGCGCCAGCTCCCCACAGGGCCTTGGGACTAGCGGGACTAACCACAATGAGCAGTTCTTC,CASSPQGLGTSGTNHNEQFF
TRBD1,TRBJ2-5,15,TRBV19,once,TGTGCCAGTAGTACGACCGGGACAGGGGCAGAGACCCAGTACTTC,CASSTTGTGAETQYF
TRBD1,TRBJ2-7,14,TRBV11-2,.,TGTGCCAGCAGCTACGACAGGGGGGCCTACGAGCAGTACTTC,CASSYDRGAYEQYF
.,TRBJ2-2,14,TRBV13,.,TGTGCCAGCAGCCCCGGACTGAACACCGGGGAGCTGTTTTTT,CASSPGLNTGELFF
.,TRBJ2-7,13,TRBV29-1,.,TGCAGCGTAGGGGACCCCCTGCGGGGCGAGCAGTACTTC,CSVGDPLRGEQYF
TRBD1,TRBJ2-7,14,TRBV27,.,TGTGCCAGCAGCCGGGACAGGGGGCTAAACGAGCAGTACTTC,CASSRDRGLNEQYF
TRBD1,TRBJ1-2,16,TRBV27,.,TGTGCCAGCAGCCGGACAGGGGCTAGGGGGGGCTATGGCTACACCTTC,CASSRTGARGGYGYTF
TRBD2,TRBJ2-1,14,TRBV5-4,.,TGTGCCAGCAGCTTGAGCGGGAGTTGGGATGAGCAGTTCTTC,CASSLSGSWDEQFF
.,TRBJ1-2,16,TRBV28,.,TGTGCCAGCAGTTTAGTCGCGGCAGCCAACTATTATGGCTACACCTTC,CASSLVAAANYYGYTF
.,TRBJ2-1,15,TRBV4-3,.,TGCGCCAGCAGCCAAGATGCTAGCTCCTACAATGAGCAGTTCTTC,CASSQDASSYNEQFF
.,TRBJ2-5,14,TRBV6-1,.,TGTGCCAGCAGTGAAGCGGACGGGACCGGGACCCAGTACTTC,CASSEADGTGTQYF
TRBD2,TRBJ2-1,17,TRBV4-2,.,TGTGCCAGCAGCCAGGGAATAGCGGGAGAAAGCGGGGATGAGCAGTTCTTC,CASSQGIAGESGDEQFF
.,TRBJ1-2,14,TRBV9,.,TGTGCCAGCAGCGTCGAAGACAGGTCCTCGGGCTACACCTTC,CASSVEDRSSGYTF
.,TRBJ1-4,14,TRBV27,.,TGTGCCAGCAGTTTCCTGGGTCTTAGTGAAAAACTGTTTTTT,CASSFLGLSEKLFF
.,TRBJ2-5,13,TRBV7-9,.,TGTGCCAGCAGCTTCGGGCTACAAGAGACCCAGTACTTC,CASSFGLQETQYF
.,TRBJ2-3,16,TRBV9,once,TGTGCCAGCAGCGTCTTGGTCGGGGGCGGGACAGATACGCAGTATTTT,CASSVLVGGGTDTQYF
.,TRBJ1-1,11,TRBV27,.,TGTGCCAGCAGGACAGCAAATGAAGCTTTCTTT,CASRTANEAFF
.,TRBJ1-1,14,TRBV6-5,.,TGTGCCAGCAGTTACGGAGAGAGTAACACTGAAGCTTTCTTT,CASSYGESNTEAFF
.,TRBJ1-6,16,TRBV5-5,.,TGTGCCAGCAGCCCCTTTACATCGCCCCTCGAGTCACCCCTCCACTTT,CASSPFTSPLESPLHF